The rows below give T cell receptor beta chains drawn from one sample of a study of blood T cells in healthy people across ages. TCRdb recomputed calls from the 5' RACE reads with MiXCR, one row per CDR3 protein. This repertoire shows around 1,500,000 distinct CDR3 sequences, around 39% found once; its top ten account for less than 8%. The sample was blood. The receptor set was obtained from a woman aged 18-30 years in good health. Both conserved end residues are trimmed from each CDR3.

>TRBV5-1
ASSTVPTGGDTEAF
>TRBV6-5
ASTKTPTNEKLF
>TRBV7-9
AGSAPGGLQETQY
>TRBV2
ASDLGTSAIHKNIQY
>TRBV7-9
ASSYRTQGVDGYT
>TRBV3-1
ASSQVTSGRHNNEQF
>TRBV28
ASSPGGAGTADTQY
>TRBV6-6
ATTGTSVGYEQY
>TRBV7-9
ASSPRDGYEQY
>TRBV4-1
ASSHAGGIYNGQF
>TRBV2
ASSDKGVSRSYEQY
>TRBV9
ASSVLAGIQETQY
>TRBV3-1
ASSQGLAGVGANEQF
>TRBV7-3
ASSFGGAHVGTGELF
>TRBV10-3
AITQNTGELF
>TRBV9
ASSVAGGDGYT
>TRBV7-3
ASIEADTQY
>TRBV29-1
SVNRDGSYEQY
>TRBV3-1
ASSQVGTGTDTQY
>TRBV7-8
ASIDLAGVGTQY
>TRBV10-3
AISEEWDSYEQY
>TRBV3-1
ASSQTGMNQPQH
>TRBV20-1
SASIQRQYQETQY
>TRBV27
ASSTNQGEQY
>TRBV11-2
ASSLALRLNEQF
>TRBV7-8
ASRRGTSNEQF
>TRBV6-6
ASSPGGEKETQY
>TRBV2
ALQVGGAYGYT
>TRBV11-2
ASSPSHPDTQY
>TRBV5-1
ASDPGQANTGELF
>TRBV25-1
ASSAAASRETQY
>TRBV3-1
ASSQLGIGQF
>TRBV14
ASSPGLAGAHDEQY
>TRBV10-3
AISESQGGRGQHF
>TRBV29-1
SVRTSGGEAY
>TRBV18
ASSTQTANEQY
>TRBV3-1
ASSQDNSRLYNEQY
>TRBV29-1
SVVPGTGNTEAF
>TRBV20-1
SAPQGGTYNEQF
>TRBV7-9
ASSSSGQRSYEQY
>TRBV30
AWSIGQYNQPQH
>TRBV20-1
SAWSPRTGGTDTQY
>TRBV12-3/TRBV12-4
ASATGYYNEQF
>TRBV10-2
ASSDSSRRSGANVLT
>TRBV20-1
SARQITSGRASYEQY
>TRBV7-6
ASSLVGPPYNEQF
>TRBV20-1
SARGGPPYEQY
>TRBV2
ASSARWTSGPTDTQY
>TRBV12-3/TRBV12-4
ASSLPGHLGAYNEQF
>TRBV27
ASSLYGGDYEQY
>TRBV9
ASSPPSGTYT
>TRBV5-5
ASSLAPGTGYNQPQH
>TRBV5-1
ASRGSGVNTEAF
>TRBV6-5
ASSSLNRQY
>TRBV29-1
SVEGSGGADEQY
>TRBV10-2
ASSEAFRGREQY